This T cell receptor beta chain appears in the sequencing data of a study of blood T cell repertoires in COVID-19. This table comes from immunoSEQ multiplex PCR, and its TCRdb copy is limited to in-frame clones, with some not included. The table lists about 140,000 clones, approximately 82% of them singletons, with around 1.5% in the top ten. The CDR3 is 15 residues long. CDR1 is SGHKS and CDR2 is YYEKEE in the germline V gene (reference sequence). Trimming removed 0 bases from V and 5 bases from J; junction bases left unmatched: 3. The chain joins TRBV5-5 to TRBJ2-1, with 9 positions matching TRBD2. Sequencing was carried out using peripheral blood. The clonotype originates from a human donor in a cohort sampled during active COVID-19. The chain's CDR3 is CASSLDLAGNNEQFF. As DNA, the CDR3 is TGTGCCAGCAGCTTGGATCTAGCGGGAAACAATGAGCAGTTCTTC. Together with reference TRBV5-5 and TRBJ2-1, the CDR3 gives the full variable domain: DAGVTQSPTHLIKTRGQQVTLRCSPISGHKSVSWYQQVLGQGPQFIFQYYEKEERGRGNFPDRFSARQFPNYSSELNVNALLLGDSALYLCASSLDLAGNNEQFFGPGTRLTVL.